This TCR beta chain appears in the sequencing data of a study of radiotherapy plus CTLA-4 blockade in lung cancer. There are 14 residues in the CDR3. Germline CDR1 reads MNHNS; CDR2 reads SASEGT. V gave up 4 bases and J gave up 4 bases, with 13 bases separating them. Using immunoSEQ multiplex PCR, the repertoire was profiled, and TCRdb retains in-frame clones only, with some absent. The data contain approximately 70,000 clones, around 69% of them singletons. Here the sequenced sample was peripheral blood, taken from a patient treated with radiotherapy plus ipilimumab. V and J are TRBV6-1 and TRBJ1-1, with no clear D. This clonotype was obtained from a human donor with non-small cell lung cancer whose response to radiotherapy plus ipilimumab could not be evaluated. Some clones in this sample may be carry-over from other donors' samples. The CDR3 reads CASSGLYESTEAFF. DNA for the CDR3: TGTGCCAGCAGTGGTCTTTATGAGTCCACTGAAGCTTTCTTT.